A single sample is the source of the 30 T cell receptor beta chains below, sequenced in a study of T cell responses to AZD1222 COVID-19 vaccine. Profiled with immunoSEQ multiplex PCR; TCRdb holds only in-frame clones, not every one. Of around 180,000 clones in the sample, about 94% are singletons; the top ten hold over 7.5%. The material sequenced was peripheral blood, taken on day 0 of AZD1222 vaccination. The receptors stem from an adult in good health.

This chain joins TRBV7-2 and TRBJ2-3, with 8 bases lining up with TRBD2. V was clipped by 3 bases and J by 1 base; unmatched bases: 3. Germline-derived CDR1 and CDR2 are SGHTA and FQGNSA. The CDR3 has 15 amino acids. CDR3 sequence reads: CASSFPGLGTDTQYF. The CDR3 DNA is TGTGCCAGCAGCTTCCCGGGACTAGGCACAGATACGCAGTATTTT.

The chain has TRBV11-2 and TRBJ1-2, with 7 bases that match TRBD1. Germline V gene data show CDR1 as SGHAT and CDR2 as FQNNGV. The CDR3 length is 14 residues. The junction had 6 bases not matched to a gene; V was cut back by 3 bases and J by 5 bases. CDR3 nucleotide sequence: TGTGCCAGCAGCTTGACAGGGACTGGGTATGGCTACACCTTC. Protein product: CASSLTGTGYGYTF.

The chain couples TRBV9 to TRBJ1-2, with D perhaps TRBD1 (5 bases). Germline V gives CDR1 SGDLS, CDR2 YYNGEE. The CDR3 runs to 13 residues. Trimming stripped 3 bases from V and 7 bases from J, with 13 bases between. The CDR3 protein is CASSAQMGRGYTF. The DNA for the CDR3 is TGTGCCAGCAGCGCTCAGATGGGGCGTGGCTACACCTTC.

J is TRBJ2-7 and V is TRBV21-1; the table's TRBD1 call for D was not verified on the DNA. TRBV21-1 corresponds to a pseudogene. The CDR3 loop spans 15 amino acids. The CDR3 DNA is TGTGCCAGCAGCAAAGGGCAGATACACCCCTACGAGCAGTACTTC. Protein product: CASSKGQIHPYEQYF.

V gene TRBV29-1 combines with J gene TRBJ2-3, with 8 bases fitting TRBD1. Germline CDR1 is SQVTM and CDR2 is ANQGSEA. The trim removed 4 bases at V and 7 bases at J, leaving 7 bases unmatched. This CDR3 has 13 amino acids. DNA of the CDR3: TGCAGCGTTGGGGCAGGGGGCAGGAATACGCAGTATTTT. It yields the protein CSVGAGGRNTQYF.

The gene calls are TRBV29-1 and TRBJ1-2; D perhaps matches TRBD1 (6 bases). The CDR3 contains 13 residues. V was clipped by 7 bases and J by 4 bases, with 16 bases between them. Germline loops: CDR1 SQVTM, CDR2 ANQGSEA. The CDR3 loop is CSAAGQGSYGYTF. The DNA of the CDR3 is TGCAGCGCCGCCGGGCAGGGGAGCTATGGCTACACCTTC.

This chain uses TRBV18 with TRBJ2-2; maybe TRBD1 (5 bases). Germline assignment: CDR1 KGHSH and CDR2 LQKENI. The V and J ends lost 0 bases and 5 bases respectively, with 13 bases between them. CDR3 length: 16 amino acids. Here the CDR3 DNA reads TGTGCCAGCTCACCACCGATGGGGCAGATGACCGGGGAGCTGTTTTTT. This translates into CASSPPMGQMTGELFF.

V and J are TRBV3-1 (or the pseudogene TRBV3-2) and TRBJ2-7; D perhaps matches TRBD2 (5 bases). V lost 2 bases and J lost 7, with 18 bases in between. The germline V gene has CDR1 LGHDT and CDR2 YNNKEL (reference sequence). This CDR3 contains 15 residues. The CDR3 loop reads CASSQRYNARGEQYF. CDR3 DNA sequence: TGTGCCAGCAGCCAACGCTACAACGCACGCGGGGAGCAGTACTTC.

This clone was seen a handful of times. The rearrangement uses TRBV7-9 and TRBJ2-5; D unclear. Trimming took 0 bases from V and 3 from J, leaving 8 bases between them. The germline V gene has CDR1 SEHNR and CDR2 FQNEAQ (reference sequence). The CDR3 runs 14 residues. The chain's CDR3 is CASSLALLEETQYF. CDR3 DNA sequence: TGTGCCAGCAGCTTAGCCCTCTTGGAAGAGACCCAGTACTTC. Supplemented by reference TRBV7-9 and TRBJ2-5, the full variable domain reads DTGVSQNPRHKITKRGQNVTFRCDPISEHNRLYWYRQTLGQGPEFLTYFQNEAQLEKSRLLSDRFSAERPKGSFSTLEIQRTEQGDSAMYLCASSLALLEETQYFGPGTRLLVL.

The V and J genes are TRBV5-1 and TRBJ1-2; D gene unclear. The germline V gene encodes CDR1 SGHRS and CDR2 YFSETQ. CDR3 length: 13 residues. V lost 0 bases to trimming and J lost 7 bases, with 10 bases between them. CDR3 amino acids: CASSLGPLGGYTF. The CDR3 DNA follows: TGCGCCAGCAGCTTGGGACCCCTGGGTGGCTACACCTTC.

V gene TRBV5-5 combines with J gene TRBJ1-3; D call uncertain. Germline CDR1 SGHKS, CDR2 YYEKEE (reference sequence). CDR3 length: 13 residues. Trimming cost V 3 bases and J 2 bases, with 6 bases left between them. The CDR3 spells CASSWETGNTIYF. Here the CDR3 DNA reads TGTGCCAGCAGCTGGGAGACTGGAAACACCATATATTTT. Filled out from reference TRBV5-5 and TRBJ1-3, the complete variable domain reads DAGVTQSPTHLIKTRGQQVTLRCSPISGHKSVSWYQQVLGQGPQFIFQYYEKEERGRGNFPDRFSARQFPNYSSELNVNALLLGDSALYLCASSWETGNTIYFGEGSWLTVV.

This clone qualifies as medium-sized. The junction differs from germline at one of its ends, possibly a read error. V and J are TRBV20-1 and TRBJ2-7; 8 bases fit TRBD2. The CDR3 is 15 residues long. Germline V gives CDR1 DFQATT, CDR2 SNEGSKA (reference sequence). CDR3 in DNA: TGCAGCGCTAGTTCCGCCGGGACTAGCTCCTACGAGCAGTACTTC. It codes for CSASSAGTSSYEQYF.

This chain links TRBV9 with TRBJ2-6; no reliable D call. Trimming took off 10 bases at V and 0 bases at J, with 5 bases between the two ends. Germline V gene data show CDR1 as SGDLS and CDR2 as YYNGEE. The CDR3 totals 12 residues. CDR3 nucleotide sequence: TGTGCCGCTAGCTCTGGGGCCAACGTCCTGACTTTC. Amino acids: CAASSGANVLTF.

The V gene is TRBV6-1, the J gene TRBJ2-3; D might be TRBD2 (6 bases). CDR1 is MNHNS, CDR2 SASEGT, per germline. V lost 2 bases, J lost 4 bases, and 16 bases lay in between. This CDR3 comprises 16 residues. The DNA of the CDR3 is TGTGCCAGCAGTGAAATTTGGCGGGGTGGGGCAGATACGCAGTATTTT. It codes for CASSEIWRGGADTQYF.

The chain uses TRBV7-2 and TRBJ2-2; D might be TRBD1 (5 bases). CDR1 and CDR2 from the germline V gene are SGHTA and FQGNSA. With 1 base removed from V and 7 bases from J, the gap between germline ends came to 16 bases. The CDR3 runs 16 residues. Here the CDR3 DNA reads TGTGCCAGCAGCTTAGTGTCAGGGCAGGTTGGCGGGGAGCTGTTTTTT. Residues: CASSLVSGQVGGELFF.

The V and J genes are TRBV9 and TRBJ2-3, with 10 bases fitting TRBD2. The CDR3 covers 16 residues. In germline, CDR1 is SGDLS, CDR2 YYNGEE. Trimming cost V 4 bases and J 5 bases; bases outside gene matches: 10. CDR3 DNA: TGTGCCAGCAGCCCCGAGAGCGGGAGGGCCTTAGATACGCAGTATTTT. Translated, it gives CASSPESGRALDTQYF.

The CDR3 protein is CASSERAGGMNTEAFF. The CDR3 nucleotides read TGTGCCAGCAGTGAAAGGGCAGGGGGCATGAACACTGAAGCTTTCTTT. V is TRBV6-1 and J is TRBJ1-1; TRBD1 agrees at 8 bases. Germline lookup yields CDR1 MNHNS and CDR2 SASEGT. The junction had 5 bases not matched to a gene; V was cut back by 2 bases and J by 0 bases. The CDR3 contains 16 residues.

The chain joins TRBV29-1 to TRBJ2-4; D ambiguous. Germline lookup yields CDR1 SQVTM and CDR2 ANQGSEA. There are 11 residues in the CDR3. V was shortened by 7 bases and J by 7 bases, with 11 bases between the two germline ends. The CDR3 DNA reads TGCAGCGCTGGTTTCGGGAACATTCAGTACTTC. Protein product: CSAGFGNIQYF.

This clone was seen a few times. This chain links TRBV19 with TRBJ1-2; weak D call: TRBD1 (5 bases). V was shortened by 10 bases and J by 0 bases, with 15 bases between the two germline ends. Germline V lookup: CDR1 LNHDA, CDR2 SQIVND (reference sequence). This CDR3 spans 14 amino acids. The chain's CDR3 is CATREGRANYGYTF. The CDR3 DNA reads TGTGCCACCCGAGAGGGGCGAGCTAACTATGGCTACACCTTC.

This clone was seen only once. The V gene is TRBV5-1, the J gene TRBJ2-3; TRBD1 might be the D (6 bases). The CDR3 has 16 amino acids. The germline V and J ends were trimmed by 0 bases and 0 bases, with 11 bases remaining between them. Germline V gives CDR1 SGHRS, CDR2 YFSETQ. CDR3: CASSLGTDASTDTQYF. CDR3 DNA sequence: TGCGCCAGCAGCTTGGGGACAGATGCTAGCACAGATACGCAGTATTTT.

The CDR3 coding sequence is TGTGCCAGCAGTTTAAGGTGGGGAACTGAAGCTTTCTTT. Protein: CASSLRWGTEAFF. The genes are TRBV12-3 or TRBV12-4 and TRBJ1-1; D unclear. Deletions cut 2 bases from V and 5 bases from J, with 9 bases between. This CDR3 has 13 amino acids.

CDR3 nucleotides: TGCGCCAGCAGCCAAGATGAGGGCTCCTACGAGCAGTACTTC. Its protein product is CASSQDEGSYEQYF. The chain couples TRBV4-3 to TRBJ2-7; maybe TRBD2 (5 bases). The CDR3 totals 14 residues. Germline V gene data show CDR1 as LGHNA and CDR2 as YSLEER. Trimming removed 0 bases at V and 0 bases at J, with 6 bases between.

This clone was observed once. The chain joins TRBV5-6 to TRBJ1-4; TRBD1 aligns across 10 bases. V lost 4 bases and J lost 8; bases outside the gene matches: 5. The CDR3 is 14 residues long. Per the germline V gene, CDR1 is SGHDT and CDR2 is YYEEEE. The CDR3 reads CASSPGTGVEKLFF. CDR3 bases: TGTGCCAGCAGCCCCGGGACAGGGGTAGAAAAACTGTTTTTT.

V and J are TRBV5-1 and TRBJ2-1; no clear D. With 0 bases removed from V and 8 bases from J, the gap between germline ends came to 9 bases. CDR1 is SGHRS and CDR2 is YFSETQ in the germline V gene. This CDR3 region has 13 residues. CDR3 protein: CASSLARSHEQFF. The CDR3 nucleotides are TGCGCCAGCAGCTTGGCTCGAAGTCATGAGCAGTTCTTC.

The CDR3 is CASKGMGEPQKSPLHF. In DNA, the CDR3 is TGTGCCAGCAAAGGAATGGGGGAACCTCAGAAGTCACCCCTCCACTTT. V gene TRBV28 combines with J gene TRBJ1-6, with D perhaps matching TRBD1 (5 bases). Per germline, CDR1 MDHEN and CDR2 SYDVKM. This CDR3 has 16 amino acids. Trimming cost V 7 bases and J 10 bases, with 23 bases left between them. The full variable domain, its missing parts supplied by reference TRBV28 and TRBJ1-6, is DVKVTQSSRYLVKRTGEKVFLECVQDMDHENMFWYRQDPGLGLRLIYFSYDVKMKEKGDIPEGYSVSREKKERFSLILESASTNQTSMYLCASKGMGEPQKSPLHFGNGTRLTVT.

Of note for this clone: Distinct nucleotide sequences in the sample also encode this CDR3. CDR3 residues: CSVDRVNYGYTF. The CDR3 bases are TGCAGCGTTGACAGGGTTAACTATGGCTACACCTTC. This chain uses TRBV29-1 with TRBJ1-2, with D perhaps matching TRBD1 (5 bases). There are 12 residues in the CDR3. The ends were cut back, 3 bases at V and 1 base at J, with 6 bases in the middle. The germline gives CDR1 SQVTM, CDR2 ANQGSEA. The whole variable domain, filled in from reference TRBV29-1 and TRBJ1-2, reads SAVISQKPSRDICQRGTSLTIQCQVDSQVTMMFWYRQQPGQSLTLIATANQGSEATYESGFVIDKFPISRPNLTFSTLTVSNMSPEDSSIYLCSVDRVNYGYTFGSGTRLTVV.

The chain joins TRBV5-4 to TRBJ1-4, with 9 bases fitting TRBD1. The germline V gene has CDR1 SGHNT and CDR2 YYREEE (reference sequence). The CDR3 length is 15 residues. V lost 4 bases to trimming and J lost 5 bases; unmatched junction nucleotides: 6. In nucleotides, the CDR3 is TGTGCCAGCAGCATCAGGGACAGGGCAAATGAAAAACTGTTTTTT. This codes for CASSIRDRANEKLFF. Full variable domain (outside the CDR3, taken from reference TRBV5-4 and TRBJ1-4): ETGVTQSPTHLIKTRGQQVTLRCSSQSGHNTVSWYQQALGQGPQFIFQYYREEENGRGNFPPRFSGLQFPNYSSELNVNALELDDSALYLCASSIRDRANEKLFFGSGTQLSVL.

CDR3 nucleotides: TGTGCCAGCAGCTTAGATTTCCCCGGGGAGCTGTTTTTT. This translates into CASSLDFPGELFF. The rearrangement uses TRBV7-9 and TRBJ2-2; D is unclear. Trimming stripped 1 base from V and 6 bases from J, with 6 bases between. Germline V gene sequence: CDR1 SEHNR, CDR2 FQNEAQ (reference sequence). The CDR3 is 13 amino acids.

V is TRBV7-8 and J is TRBJ2-7; no reliable D call. The CDR3 extends over 12 amino acids. The V and J ends lost 5 bases and 3 bases respectively, with 8 bases between them. Looked up from germline, CDR1 is SGHVS and CDR2 is FQNEAQ. This CDR3 reads CASSPTNYEQYF. The CDR3 DNA follows: TGTGCCAGCAGCCCCACTAACTACGAGCAGTACTTC. Together with reference TRBV7-8 and TRBJ2-7, the CDR3 gives the full variable domain: GAGVSQSPRYKVAKRGQDVALRCDPISGHVSLFWYQQALGQGPEFLTYFQNEAQLDKSGLPSDRFFAERPEGSVSTLKIQRTQQEDSAVYLCASSPTNYEQYFGPGTRLTVT.

J is TRBJ1-2 and V is TRBV7-2, with 8 positions matching TRBD1. Losses at the gene ends were 2 bases for V and 4 bases for J; bases not matched to a gene: 3. The CDR3 length is 14 residues. Germline CDR1 is SGHTA and CDR2 is FQGNSA. CDR3 residues: CASSLSGGGYGYTF. The CDR3 DNA reads TGTGCCAGCAGCTTATCAGGGGGCGGCTATGGCTACACCTTC.